These 6 T cell receptor beta chains came from one sample sequenced in a study of cytomegalovirus exposure and HLA in healthy donors. PCR primers comprised 60 Vbeta and 13 Jbeta primers. The method was immunoSEQ multiplex PCR; TCRdb's version includes in-frame clones alone and lacks a portion of them. This table has some 190,000 clones, over 80% appearing once. Sequencing was done on a sample of PBMCs. The receptors were sampled from a girl aged 5-17 years in good health and CMV-seropositive.

V and J are TRBV10-1 and TRBJ2-5, with 12 bases that match TRBD1. The germline V gene encodes CDR1 WNHNN and CDR2 SYGVQD (reference sequence). The CDR3 has 16 residues. Germline trimming cut 3 bases from V and 4 bases from J; bases unmatched to any gene: 6. DNA of the CDR3: TGCGCCAGCAGTGATACCGGGACAGGGGGCGGAGAGACCCAGTACTTC. Its protein is CASSDTGTGGGETQYF.

This chain connects TRBV20-1 to TRBJ2-1; D is ambiguous. In germline, CDR1 is DFQATT, CDR2 SNEGSKA (reference sequence). Trimming took off 6 bases at V and 12 bases at J, with 12 bases between the two ends. This CDR3 contains 10 residues. The CDR3 loop is CSASSSGQFF. The CDR3 DNA reads as TGCAGTGCCTCTAGTTCTGGGCAGTTCTTC.

The chain links TRBV9 to TRBJ2-7, with TRBD2 identical over 10 bases. This CDR3 has 16 amino acids. V lost 0 bases, J lost 6 bases, and 9 bases stayed unmatched. Germline V gives CDR1 SGDLS, CDR2 YYNGEE. This chain's CDR3 is CASSVDPLAGASEQYF. In nucleotides, the CDR3 is TGTGCCAGCAGCGTAGATCCCCTAGCGGGAGCGTCCGAGCAGTACTTC.

This CDR3 is CASSVVSSGEAFF. The CDR3 DNA follows: TGTGCCAGCAGCGTAGTCTCTTCGGGGGAAGCTTTCTTT. The chain couples TRBV9 to TRBJ1-1; unclear D gene. Trimming left V 0 bases short and J 8 bases short, with 11 bases between. The germline gives CDR1 SGDLS, CDR2 YYNGEE. The length of the CDR3 is 13 residues.

This clone was found once. J is TRBJ2-3 and V is TRBV7-2; 10 bases line up with TRBD2. Per germline, CDR1 SGHTA and CDR2 FQGNSA. The CDR3 is 14 residues long. The trim removed 2 bases at V and 10 bases at J, leaving 6 bases unmatched. CDR3 DNA sequence: TGTGCCAGCAGCTTAACACTAGCGGGAACGGCGCAGTATTTT. Its translation: CASSLTLAGTAQYF.

The chain couples TRBV18 to TRBJ2-7; D is perhaps TRBD2 (6 bases). CDR3 size: 15 residues. Trimming cost V 3 bases and J 2 bases, with 14 bases left between them. CDR1 is KGHSH, CDR2 LQKENI, per germline. The CDR3 loop reads CASSPPGLGAYEQYF. Here the CDR3 DNA reads TGTGCCAGCTCACCTCCGGGACTGGGAGCCTACGAGCAGTACTTC.